Shown below are 26 T cell receptor beta chains from a single sample sequenced in a study of CD8 T cells in ankylosing spondylitis. MiXCR, run by TCRdb on the 5' RACE reads, gives a single entry per CDR3 protein. The repertoire includes 40,000 to 55,000 distinct CDR3 sequences, roughly 7.4% of them detected once, and about 8.9% sits in the top ten. Sequences were obtained from blood, either unsorted or a sorted T cell fraction (not recorded which). These receptors were obtained from a female donor with ankylosing spondylitis or in good health (not recorded which).

This clonotype was seen ten or more times. The rearrangement uses TRBV12-3 or TRBV12-4 and TRBJ2-3, with TRBD1 identical over 7 bases. There are 16 residues in the CDR3. Trimming cost V 4 bases and J 1 base; bases outside gene matches: 8. The CDR3 region is CASSWSRQGGTDTQYF. CDR3 nucleotide sequence: TGTGCCAGCAGTTGGTCGCGACAGGGTGGCACAGATACGCAGTATTTT.

In this sample, this clonotype turned up many times. The rearrangement joins TRBV6-5 to TRBJ2-7; TRBD1 aligns across 9 bases. Germline CDR1 MNHEY, CDR2 SVGAGI. J lost 3 bases, V lost 2 bases, and 2 bases had no gene match. The CDR3 consists of 14 residues. This CDR3 is CASSYLGQGYEQYF. As DNA, the CDR3 is TGTGCCAGCAGTTACCTGGGACAGGGCTACGAGCAGTACTTC.

This clonotype was found many times. This chain connects TRBV4-3 to TRBJ2-1; TRBD2 is a possible D gene (5 bases). The CDR3 covers 13 residues. CDR1 LGHNA and CDR2 YSLEER come from the germline V gene. Trimming took off 0 bases at V and 7 bases at J, with 7 bases between the two ends. CDR3 nucleotide sequence: TGCGCCAGCAGCCAAGAGCTAGCAAATGAGCAGTTCTTC. Translation: CASSQELANEQFF.

This clonotype was seen repeatedly, ten times or more. V and J are TRBV10-3 and TRBJ2-5; 10 nucleotides agree with TRBD2. The CDR3 covers 13 residues. Germline loops: CDR1 ENHRY, CDR2 SYGVKD. V lost 4 bases to trimming and J lost 5 bases; unmatched junction nucleotides: 1. The CDR3 DNA reads TGTGCCATCAGTGCGGGACTAGCGGAGACCCAGTACTTC. The encoded protein is CAISAGLAETQYF.

This clonotype was seen many times. The chain is built from TRBV7-2 and TRBJ1-5; D gene unclear. The CDR3 loop spans 15 amino acids. The V end lost 0 bases, the J end lost 2 bases, and 8 bases lay between the germline ends. Germline lookup yields CDR1 SGHTA and CDR2 FQGNSA. Written as DNA, the CDR3 is TGTGCCAGCAGCTTAGCTGGTACCGGCAATCAGCCCCAGCATTTT. Translation: CASSLAGTGNQPQHF.

This clonotype has at least ten counts. This chain connects TRBV3-1 to TRBJ1-4; possible D gene TRBD1, 5 bases. Per germline, CDR1 LGHDT and CDR2 YNNKEL (reference sequence). This CDR3 spans 15 amino acids. With 3 bases removed from V and 4 bases from J, the gap between germline ends came to 12 bases. The CDR3 region has the DNA TGTGCCAGCAGCCATCCGGGGACCCTTAATGAAAAACTGTTTTTT. Translation: CASSHPGTLNEKLFF. The entire variable domain, with the rest obtained from reference TRBV3-1 and TRBJ1-4, is as follows: DTAVSQTPKYLVTQMGNDKSIKCEQNLGHDTMYWYKQDSKKFLKIMFSYNNKELIINETVPNRFSPKSPDKAHLNLHINSLELGDSAVYFCASSHPGTLNEKLFFGSGTQLSVL.

The sample holds a few counts of this clonotype. This chain joins TRBV6-1 and TRBJ1-1; D is uncertain. V dropped 3 bases and J dropped 10 bases, with 15 bases sitting between them. CDR3 length: 13 residues. Per germline, CDR1 MNHNS and CDR2 SASEGT. This CDR3 reads CASSDAAAIGAFF. The CDR3 coding sequence is TGTGCCAGCAGTGACGCGGCAGCGATCGGAGCTTTCTTT.

Ten or more counts support this clonotype. This chain links TRBV10-3 with TRBJ2-1; D possibly uses TRBD1 or TRBD2 (5 bases each). V lost 2 bases, J lost 9 bases, and 14 bases lay in between. The CDR3 extends over 14 amino acids. The germline V gene has CDR1 ENHRY and CDR2 SYGVKD. The chain's CDR3 is CAISEQGPLGEQFF. The CDR3 DNA sequence: TGTGCCATCAGTGAGCAGGGACCCCTGGGTGAGCAGTTCTTC.

In this sample, this clonotype turned up many times. V usage is TRBV29-1 and J usage is TRBJ2-7; 8 bases align to TRBD1. CDR1 is SQVTM and CDR2 is ANQGSEA in the germline V gene. The V segment lost 6 bases and the J segment 1 base; nucleotides outside the gene matches: 8. CDR3 length equals 14 residues. Written as DNA, the CDR3 is TGCAGCGTGGAAACAGGGGGGATATCCTACGAGCAGTACTTC. Its translation is CSVETGGISYEQYF.

This clonotype was counted many times. J is TRBJ2-5 and V is TRBV20-1; no clear D gene. The ends were cut back, 3 bases at V and 2 bases at J, with 16 bases in the middle. The CDR3 totals 15 residues. CDR1 and CDR2 (germline): DFQATT, SNEGSKA (reference sequence). In DNA form, the CDR3 reads TGCAGTGCTAGGAGCGAACAAATTATACAAGAGACCCAGTACTTC. This gives the protein CSARSEQIIQETQYF.

The table lists this clonotype with many counts. CDR3 protein: CASSLLAQGMNTEAFF. CDR3 nucleotides: TGTGCCAGCAGCTTACTGGCTCAGGGGATGAACACTGAAGCTTTCTTT. The chain carries TRBV7-9 and TRBJ1-1, with D maybe TRBD1 (6 bases). CDR1 is SEHNR, CDR2 FQNEAQ, per germline (reference sequence). This CDR3 has 16 amino acids. The V end lost 2 bases, the J end lost 0 bases, and 13 bases lay between the germline ends.

This clonotype was counted ten times or more. CDR3 nucleotides: TGTGCCAGCAGTTTAGCGCTATCACGGAACTATGGCTACACCTTC. The encoded protein is CASSLALSRNYGYTF. The V and J genes are TRBV12-3 or TRBV12-4 and TRBJ1-2; unclear D gene. Between the trimmed V and J ends, which lost 0 bases and 2 bases, there was a span of 10 bases. The CDR3 totals 15 residues.

This clonotype has ten or more counts. The V call is TRBV30, the J call TRBJ2-2; a possible D gene is TRBD1 (6 bases). CDR1 is GTSNPN and CDR2 is SVGIG in the germline V gene (reference sequence). The ends were cut back, 4 bases at V and 6 bases at J, with 15 bases in the middle. CDR3 length equals 14 residues. The CDR3 here is CAWMGQGLPGELFF. In DNA, the CDR3 is TGTGCCTGGATGGGGCAGGGGCTTCCCGGGGAGCTGTTTTTT.

This clonotype was detected ten times or more. This chain joins TRBV7-6 and TRBJ2-7; the match to TRBD1 covers 7 bases. Trimming took 0 bases from V and 2 from J; bases not matched to a gene: 4. Germline CDR1 is SGHVS and CDR2 is FNYEAQ. The CDR3 covers 15 residues. CDR3 region: CASSLATGATYEQYF. The DNA for the CDR3 is TGTGCCAGCAGCTTAGCCACAGGGGCGACCTACGAGCAGTACTTC.

In its sample, this clonotype was seen many times. This chain joins TRBV5-1 and TRBJ2-1; D gene ambiguous. The V end lost 1 base, the J end lost 7 bases, and 9 bases lay between the germline ends. This CDR3 contains 13 residues. Germline lookup yields CDR1 SGHRS and CDR2 YFSETQ. CDR3 protein: CASSLPYGNEQFF. The CDR3 nucleotides read TGCGCCAGCAGCTTGCCATACGGGAATGAGCAGTTCTTC.

This clonotype was recorded a few times. V and J are TRBV5-1 and TRBJ2-2; 7 positions agree with TRBD1. From germline, CDR1 is SGHRS and CDR2 YFSETQ. CDR3 length: 14 residues. J was trimmed by 4 bases and V by 2 bases; bases with no gene match: 2. In DNA, the CDR3 is TGCGCCAGCAGCTTACAGGGGATCACCGGGGAGCTGTTTTTT. Residues: CASSLQGITGELFF.

In this sample, this clonotype turned up many times. This sequence joins TRBV28 and TRBJ2-7; 9 bases are shared with TRBD2. After removal of 6 bases from V and 3 bases from J, the junction contained 6 bases not matched to a gene. In germline, CDR1 is MDHEN, CDR2 SYDVKM. The CDR3 is 14 amino acids. The CDR3 here is CASSQTSGLYEQYV. Written as DNA, the CDR3 is TGTGCCAGCAGCCAGACTAGCGGTCTCTACGAGCAGTACGTC.

This clonotype was seen many times. The CDR3 DNA reads as TGCGCCAGCAGCTTGGGAGCGGGACAGGGTAGTGAGCAGTTCTTC. Translating it yields CASSLGAGQGSEQFF. V gene TRBV5-1 combines with J gene TRBJ2-1; 9 positions match TRBD1. The CDR3 is 15 amino acids. Germline loops: CDR1 SGHRS, CDR2 YFSETQ. V was clipped by 0 bases and J by 9 bases; unmatched bases: 7.

This clonotype showed up many times. The rearrangement links TRBV12-3 or TRBV12-4 to TRBJ1-5; no definite D call. The CDR3 consists of 14 residues. V was trimmed by 4 bases and J by 5 bases, leaving 12 bases between them. The CDR3 DNA is TGTGCCAGCAGTTCCCGGGCCCGGGATCAGCCCCAGCATTTT. This encodes CASSSRARDQPQHF.

This clonotype has ten or more counts. The rearrangement joins TRBV9 to TRBJ1-6, with D uncertain. CDR1 and CDR2 (germline): SGDLS, YYNGEE. The CDR3 runs 17 residues. Trimming took off 0 bases at V and 3 bases at J, with 13 bases between the two ends. The CDR3, as DNA: TGTGCCAGCAGCGTAGAGCCCGGCAGCCTCTATAATTCACCCCTCCACTTT. Protein product: CASSVEPGSLYNSPLHF.

This clonotype appeared many times. V is TRBV28 and J is TRBJ1-5, with 8 bases that match TRBD1. The CDR3 length is 15 residues. The ends lost 4 bases at V and 3 bases at J; junction bases unmatched: 5. From germline, CDR1 is MDHEN and CDR2 SYDVKM. DNA of the CDR3: TGTGCCAGCAGTTCCGGGACAGGAAACAATCAGCCCCAGCATTTT. It codes for CASSSGTGNNQPQHF.

This clonotype occurred many times. This chain links TRBV11-2 with TRBJ2-3; perhaps TRBD2 as D (7 bases). The germline V gene encodes CDR1 SGHAT and CDR2 FQNNGV. V was pared by 5 bases and J by 6 bases, with 27 bases between. This CDR3 is 18 amino acids long. The CDR3 spells CASSRGGGRGTPWDTQYF. The CDR3 DNA reads TGTGCCAGCAGCCGGGGAGGGGGACGGGGGACGCCTTGGGATACGCAGTATTTT.

The table lists this clonotype with many counts. CDR3 DNA: TGCAGCGTTGAAGGGAGGTGGGGTCTTGGTGAGCAGTTCTTC. Encoded protein: CSVEGRWGLGEQFF. This chain connects TRBV29-1 to TRBJ2-1; D might be TRBD2 (5 bases). Trimming took off 1 base at V and 9 bases at J, with 16 bases between the two ends. The CDR3 covers 14 residues. The germline gives CDR1 SQVTM, CDR2 ANQGSEA.

There are a few counts of this clonotype. As DNA, the CDR3 is TGCAGTGCTAGAGCCTCGACAGCCGAAAAACTGTTTTTT. The encoded protein is CSARASTAEKLFF. This chain uses TRBV20-1 with TRBJ1-4, with D perhaps TRBD1 (5 bases). Trimming shortened V by 1 base and J by 8 bases, and 11 bases separated the two germline ends. CDR3 length: 13 amino acids. Per the germline V gene, CDR1 is DFQATT and CDR2 is SNEGSKA (reference sequence).

This clonotype appeared a few times. The genes are TRBV24-1 and TRBJ2-2; D is ambiguous. The CDR3 consists of 13 residues. Germline V gene sequence: CDR1 KGHDR, CDR2 SFDVKD. V lost 2 bases to trimming and J lost 5 bases, with 5 bases between them. The CDR3 reads CATSDYGTGELFF. The CDR3 coding sequence is TGTGCCACCAGTGATTACGGTACCGGGGAGCTGTTTTTT.

The sample holds many counts of this clonotype. The CDR3 loop is CASSRYAGNTEAFF. The CDR3 DNA is TGCGCCAGCAGCCGCTACGCGGGGAACACTGAAGCTTTCTTT. This chain links TRBV4-1 with TRBJ1-1, with no clear D. V lost 4 bases to trimming and J lost 1 base, with 10 bases between them. Germline loops: CDR1 MGHRA, CDR2 YSYEKL. This CDR3 is 14 amino acids long.